Listed here is a single TCR beta chain. Antigen: not known. Naive CD8+ T cells showed CD45RO-CCR7+CD27+CD95-. This entry belongs to a study of CXCR3-negative and CXCR3-positive naive CD8 T cells. Study findings and constraints: More hydrophobic TRB CDR3s occurred in CXCR3-positive than in CXCR3-negative naive cells. Comparison of naive CXCR3-negative and CXCR3-positive cells revealed similar TRBV-TRBJ usage, while memory cells differed.

UMI-labeled 5' RACE yielded the TRB cDNA libraries. TCRdb processed the 5' RACE reads again and assigns one entry to each CDR3 protein, with no DNA. Its listing shows roughly 140,000 distinct CDR3 sequences. Input material: naive CXCR3+ CD8+ T cells from blood. Subset noted: CD45RO-CCR7+CD27+CD95- naive CD8+ T cells expressing CXCR3 (TNR3+). The TCR comes from a human donor in good health. Some clones in this sample may be carry-over from other donors' samples.

CDR3: CASSQDGGSYGYTF. The rearrangement links TRBV4-1 to TRBJ1-2; TCRdb gives TRBD1 as the D gene, but with no DNA this cannot be confirmed. Germline loops: CDR1 MGHRA, CDR2 YSYEKL. The length of the CDR3 is 14 residues.